The 8 T cell receptor beta chains presented below share a single source sample, sequenced in a study of T cell responses to AZD1222 COVID-19 vaccine. The method was immunoSEQ multiplex PCR; TCRdb's version includes in-frame clones alone and lacks a portion of them. The sample lists roughly 110,000 clones, around 89% occurring once. The sample was peripheral blood, taken on day 0 of AZD1222 vaccination. The receptors stem from an adult in good health.

This chain joins TRBV28 and TRBJ1-1; D is uncertain. The CDR3 runs to 14 residues. CDR1 MDHEN and CDR2 SYDVKM come from the germline V gene. V lost 0 bases to trimming and J lost 7 bases, with 12 bases between them. The CDR3 region has the DNA TGTGCCAGCAGTTTATGGTCCAGATTTGGTGAAGCTTTCTTT. Encoded protein: CASSLWSRFGEAFF.

This clone was seen a handful of times. This chain connects TRBV28 to TRBJ2-7, with D hard to call. From germline, CDR1 is MDHEN and CDR2 SYDVKM. CDR3 length: 12 amino acids. Trimming left V 11 bases short and J 5 bases short, with 16 bases between. CDR3: CAFRPSSHEQYF. The DNA for the CDR3 is TGTGCCTTCCGACCGAGTAGCCACGAGCAGTACTTC.

The V call is TRBV2, the J call TRBJ2-6; 7 bases are a match to TRBD2. The length of the CDR3 is 16 residues. With V trimmed by 4 bases and J by 0 bases, 3 bases remained unmatched. The germline V gene encodes CDR1 SNHLY and CDR2 FYNNEI. CDR3 DNA: TGTGCCAGCAGTGTGGCGGGAGACTCTGGGGCCAACGTCCTGACTTTC. The encoded protein is CASSVAGDSGANVLTF.

The chain carries TRBV7-9 and TRBJ2-5; 13 bases agree with TRBD2. Trimming at V came to 1 base and at J to 2 bases, leaving 4 bases not matched to a gene. The germline CDR1 and CDR2 sequences are SEHNR and FQNEAQ (reference sequence). The CDR3 has 17 amino acids. In DNA form, the CDR3 reads TGTGCCAGCAGCTTAGGGAGACTAGCGGGAGGTCAAGAGACCCAGTACTTC. It translates to CASSLGRLAGGQETQYF.

The gene calls are TRBV19 and TRBJ2-4; either TRBD1 or TRBD2 may fit D (5 bases each). Looked up from germline, CDR1 is LNHDA and CDR2 is SQIVND (reference sequence). V was pared by 3 bases and J by 7 bases, with 16 bases between. The CDR3 has 15 residues. The CDR3 is CASSMGPVGGNIQYF. The CDR3 coding sequence is TGTGCCAGTAGTATGGGGCCGGTTGGGGGTAACATTCAGTACTTC.

DNA for the CDR3: TGTGCCAGCACCCTTGAGGGGGTTGGGAAACTGTTTTTT. Translating it yields CASTLEGVGKLFF. This sequence joins TRBV12-3 or TRBV12-4 and TRBJ1-4; D possibly corresponds to TRBD1 (6 bases). The CDR3 has 13 residues. V dropped 7 bases and J dropped 11 bases, with 17 bases sitting between them.

On this clone: Other DNA sequences in this sample translate to the same CDR3. The V and J genes are TRBV19 and TRBJ1-5; weak D call: TRBD1 (6 bases). Germline V gene lookup returns CDR1 LNHDA and CDR2 SQIVND (reference sequence). Trimming stripped 6 bases from V and 3 bases from J, with 9 bases between. This CDR3 has 13 residues. The CDR3 DNA is TGTGCCAGTAGAGACAGGCTCAATCAGCCCCAGCATTTT. It translates to CASRDRLNQPQHF.

The rearrangement uses TRBV10-3 and TRBJ1-2; weak D call: TRBD1 (5 bases). V dropped 5 bases and J dropped 1 base, with 17 bases sitting between them. This CDR3 is built from 16 residues. Per the germline V gene, CDR1 is ENHRY and CDR2 is SYGVKD. The CDR3 bases are TGTGCCATCAGTAGAGGGACGGACCAGGGTAACTATGGCTACACCTTC. Its protein product is CAISRGTDQGNYGYTF.